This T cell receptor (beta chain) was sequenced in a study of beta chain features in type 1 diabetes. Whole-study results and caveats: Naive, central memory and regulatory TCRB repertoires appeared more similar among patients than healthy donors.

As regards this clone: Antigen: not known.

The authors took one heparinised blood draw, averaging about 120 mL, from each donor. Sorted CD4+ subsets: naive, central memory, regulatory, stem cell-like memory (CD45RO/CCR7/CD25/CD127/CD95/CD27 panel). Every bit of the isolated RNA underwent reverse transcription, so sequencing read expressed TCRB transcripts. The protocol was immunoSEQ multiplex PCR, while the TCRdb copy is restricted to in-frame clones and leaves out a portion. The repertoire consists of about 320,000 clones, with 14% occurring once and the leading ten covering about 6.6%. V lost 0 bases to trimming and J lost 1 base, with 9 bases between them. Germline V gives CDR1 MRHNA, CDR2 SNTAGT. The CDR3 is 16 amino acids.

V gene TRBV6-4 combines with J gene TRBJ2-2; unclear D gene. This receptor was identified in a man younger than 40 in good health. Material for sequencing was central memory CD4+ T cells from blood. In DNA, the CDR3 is TGTGCCAGCAGTGACTCCCCCTCGAAGAACACCGGGGAGCTGTTTTTT. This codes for CASSDSPSKNTGELFF.